Listed below are T cell receptor beta chains from one sample, sequenced in a study of blood T cell repertoires in COVID-19. Only in-frame clones appear in the TCRdb table, and some are missing; sequencing was by immunoSEQ multiplex PCR. The sample yields around 200,000 clones, about nine tenths seen once. Sequencing was performed on peripheral blood. The source of these receptors is a woman aged 45-60 years with acute or convalescent COVID-19. Each CDR3 is given with its conserved first and last residue. The order of the fields is D gene, V gene, J gene, clone size, CDR3 DNA, CDR3 protein. The D gene is left open where the match is weak. Clone size is given for some rows only: seen once, a few or many times, or a class if the clone is expanded.

.	TRBV21-1	TRBJ1-5	.	TGTGCCAGCAGCTATACAGGGCATGGTCAGCCCCAGCATTTT	CASSYTGHGQPQHF
.	TRBV7-2	TRBJ2-2	.	TGTGCCAGCAGTCAACTCAGGGACACCGGGGAGCTGTTTTTT	CASSQLRDTGELFF
TRBD2	TRBV5-5	TRBJ2-2	.	TGTGCCAGCAGCTTGGAGCCTAGCGGACTCACCGGGGAGCTGTTTTTT	CASSLEPSGLTGELFF
TRBD1	TRBV19	TRBJ1-1	.	TGTGCCAGTAGCCCGGGACAGGGAACGAACACTGAAGCTTTCTTT	CASSPGQGTNTEAFF
.	TRBV27	TRBJ2-5	once	TGTGCCAGCAGTTTAATTTCCGGTGCGGAGACCCAGTACTTC	CASSLISGAETQYF
TRBD2	TRBV6-2/TRBV6-3	TRBJ2-3	.	TGTGCCAGCAGTTCGACTGGGGTTGTAGCGGGTACGCAGTATTTT	CASSSTGVVAGTQYF
.	TRBV2	TRBJ1-2	few	TGTGCCAGCATTATTAGAACCGGTACCAACTATGGCTACACCTTC	CASIIRTGTNYGYTF
TRBD1	TRBV3-1/TRBV3-2	TRBJ2-1	.	TGTGCCAGCAGCCCTTTCGGACAGGGCCATGAGCAGTTCTTC	CASSPFGQGHEQFF
.	TRBV19	TRBJ1-1	.	TGTGCCAGTAGTATAGGCACAGGGAGGGGCACTGAAGCTTTCTTT	CASSIGTGRGTEAFF
.	TRBV15	TRBJ2-2	once	TGTGCCACCGAACTTCTGAACACCGGGGAGCTGTTTTTT	CATELLNTGELFF
.	TRBV7-6	TRBJ1-5	.	TGTGCCAGCAGCCGACAGGTTGGCAATCAGCCCCAGCATTTT	CASSRQVGNQPQHF
TRBD1	TRBV19	TRBJ2-2	once	TGTGCCAGTACCCCCGGACAGGGATTGGCCGGGGAGCTGTTTTTT	CASTPGQGLAGELFF
.	TRBV30	TRBJ2-3	.	TGTGCCTGGAGCCCCGGACTGGATACGCAGTATTTT	CAWSPGLDTQYF
TRBD1	TRBV27	TRBJ1-2	.	TGTGCCAGCAGTACCTTAAGGACAGGGCATGGCTACACCTTC	CASSTLRTGHGYTF
.	TRBV7-2	TRBJ2-3	once	TGTGCCAGCGGTAAGGGCGGGATCACAGATACGCAGTATTTT	CASGKGGITDTQYF
TRBD2	TRBV5-4	TRBJ2-7	.	TGTGCCAGCAGCCGTAGCGGGAGTGGGTACGAGCAGTACTTC	CASSRSGSGYEQYF